This paragraph covers one T cell receptor (beta chain) sequence. Its antigen has not been determined. No much larger clonotype is one base removed from it; base qualities were not supplied. These data belong to a study of early stage breast cancer tumors (dated by TCRdb to about 2017). For context, the study as a whole: Of the roughly 15 invasive breast tumors, some twelve were found to be estrogen receptor-positive, progesterone receptor-positive and HER2-negative. About 65% of the 12 ER+/PR+/HER2- tumors were invasive ductal carcinomas, while the other four were invasive lobular carcinomas. The average read coverage per sample was approximately 9.8-fold. Across all samples, 2 million to 3 million templates representing approximately 1,000,000 unique clonotypes were detected.

The study profiled bulk TCR beta-chain repertoires in matched peripheral blood, tumor and adjacent normal breast tissue taken from approximately 16 patients with early-stage breast cancer. Before surgery, roughly 4.5-11 mL of whole blood was collected in EDTA tubes and processed within 2 hours. Peripheral blood mononuclear cells were isolated by Ficoll-Paque centrifugation in SepMate-50 tubes. PBMCs were cryopreserved in aliquots of roughly 1.8 to 4 million cells in roughly 90% FBS with around 10% DMSO and kept in liquid nitrogen. Genomic DNA was extracted with the Qiagen AllPrep DNA/RNA Mini kit. Study-level results and caveats: Compared with adjacent normal breast tissue, tumors had about 2.5-fold higher T cell density and higher clonality. Analysis by tumor subtype was prevented by the small cohort size. Repertoires from blood and normal breast were more alike than repertoires from blood and tumor, and in about 90% of the 16 patients, comparing each tissue with blood separated tumor from normal. Chain pairing and functional markers such as CD4, CD8 and FOXP3 were not captured by bulk genomic DNA sequencing of unsorted cells. Enriched TCRB sequences shared across patients were found to be mostly commonly generated sequences that were unlikely to play an important role in the tumor microenvironment.

As encoded in the germline V gene (reference sequence), CDR1 is MNHEY while CDR2 is SMNVEV. Including the terminal cysteine and phenylalanine, the CDR3 comprises 18 residues. Of all the DNA, just the CDR3 is kept, 54 bases in frame from base 1. V lost 6 bases and J lost 3 bases, and the count of bases not matched to a germline gene is 13. Each sample was amplified in two independent genomic DNA replicates, using approximately 0.5 ug for blood and roughly 1.5 ug for tumor or normal breast. Following the manufacturer's instructions, the ImmunoSeq Intro kit was used to carry out TCRB sequencing on genomic DNA. Multiplex PCR ran around 32 cycles with proprietary primers and spike-in control sequences for absolute quantification. Single-end 150-bp reads were used to sequence an 87-bp fragment spanning the CDR3 plus the flanking V and J genes. Each lane of an Illumina MiSeq running version 3.0 chemistry carried seven multiplexed samples, with two replicates apiece. The study's own analysis went as follows. Raw data were processed with the vendor's proprietary pipeline, and both replicates were merged into a single result per sample. Productive rearrangements sharing the V-gene family, CDR3 amino acid sequence and J-gene segment were defined as clonotypes. Clonality was computed as 1 minus the normalized Shannon entropy (Pielou evenness) of TCRB abundances. To estimate T cell density, the total number of templates was divided by the number of input cells, which was inferred from the amount of DNA input. Recon with default parameters was used to estimate total repertoire diversity and clonality. Tumor-enriched clonotypes were defined as having over 0.1% abundance in tumor and at least 32-fold higher abundance than in normal breast. As stored in TCRdb, this immuneACCESS dataset retains in-frame rearrangements with V and J assigned. A fraction of the clones does not appear; measured against another copy, unresolved V genes explain less than half of the discrepancy, and the remainder lacks a known reason. That table supplies the V and J calls and clone size; D and trimming were determined from the DNA. The sample table records roughly 40,000 clones; about two thirds of these occur just once. The leading ten clones occupy 7.2% of the sample.

This clonotype originated in a person aged 45-60 years with breast cancer. The rearrangement combines TRBV27 with TRBJ2-3; TRBD2 fits 12 bases in the junction. Sequenced sample: blood. The DNA sequence reads TGTGCCAGCAGGACGGGACTAGCGGGCGCCCCGGGGACAGATACGCAGTATTTT. Translation gives CASRTGLAGAPGTDTQYF.